This T cell receptor (beta chain) came from a study of T cell responses to AZD1222 COVID-19 vaccine. J was trimmed by 2 bases and V by 6 bases; bases with no gene match: 4. The CDR3 has 14 amino acids. Germline CDR1 reads MNHEY; CDR2 reads SVGAGI. TCRdb's table, derived via immunoSEQ multiplex PCR, lists solely in-frame clones and lacks some. The sample carries under 200,000 clones, 90% to 95% recorded once. This receptor was taken from an adult in good health. This material consisted of peripheral blood, taken on day 0 of AZD1222 vaccination. The rearrangement joins TRBV6-5 to TRBJ1-5, with 7 bases identical to TRBD1. The CDR3, as DNA: TGTGCCAGCAGCTCAGACAGGGGCAATCAGCCCCAGCATTTT. It codes for CASSSDRGNQPQHF.